This T cell receptor beta chain was captured by sequencing in a study of T cells after somatic rescue of genetic block. Trimming shortened V by 2 bases and J by 8 bases, and 15 bases separated the two germline ends. CDR1 is MNHNY, CDR2 SVGAGI, per germline (reference sequence). The CDR3 runs 14 residues. Here immunoSEQ multiplex PCR was the method, and the copy in TCRdb shows in-frame clones only, minus some. In the table there are about 7,400 clones, approximately 81% of which are singletons. The specimen was peripheral blood mononuclear cells (PBMCs). The sequence came from a boy aged 5-17 years. This chain joins TRBV6-6 and TRBJ1-2; a weak D match, TRBD1 (6 bases). The CDR3 bases are TGTGCCAGCAGTTACCCTCACAAGGGGGGCGGCTACACCTTC. Encoded protein: CASSYPHKGGGYTF.